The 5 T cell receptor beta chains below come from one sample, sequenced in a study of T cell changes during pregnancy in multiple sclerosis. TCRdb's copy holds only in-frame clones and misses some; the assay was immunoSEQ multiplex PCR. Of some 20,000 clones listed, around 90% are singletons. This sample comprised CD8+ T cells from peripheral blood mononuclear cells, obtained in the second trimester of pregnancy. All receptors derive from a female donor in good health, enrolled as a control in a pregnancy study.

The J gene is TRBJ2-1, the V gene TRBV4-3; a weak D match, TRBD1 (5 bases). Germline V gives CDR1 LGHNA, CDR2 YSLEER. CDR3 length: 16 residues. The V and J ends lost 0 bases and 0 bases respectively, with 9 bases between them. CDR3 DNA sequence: TGCGCCAGCAGCCAAGATCCAAGGGGCTCCTACAATGAGCAGTTCTTC. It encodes CASSQDPRGSYNEQFF.

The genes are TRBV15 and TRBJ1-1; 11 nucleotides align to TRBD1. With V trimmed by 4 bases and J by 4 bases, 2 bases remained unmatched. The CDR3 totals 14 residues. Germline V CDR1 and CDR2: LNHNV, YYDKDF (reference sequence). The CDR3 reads CATSIGQGATEAFF. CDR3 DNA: TGTGCCACCAGCATTGGACAGGGGGCCACTGAAGCTTTCTTT.

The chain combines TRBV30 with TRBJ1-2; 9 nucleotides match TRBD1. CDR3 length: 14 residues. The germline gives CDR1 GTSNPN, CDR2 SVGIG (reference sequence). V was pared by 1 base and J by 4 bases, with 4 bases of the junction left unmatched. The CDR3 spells CAWSAGQGAYGYTF. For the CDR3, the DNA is TGTGCCTGGAGTGCGGGACAGGGAGCCTATGGCTACACCTTC.

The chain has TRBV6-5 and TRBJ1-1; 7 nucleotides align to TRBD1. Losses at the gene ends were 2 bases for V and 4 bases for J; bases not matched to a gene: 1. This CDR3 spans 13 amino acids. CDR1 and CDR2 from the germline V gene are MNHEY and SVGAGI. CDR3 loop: CASSYQGVTEAFF. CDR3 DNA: TGTGCCAGCAGTTACCAGGGGGTCACTGAAGCTTTCTTT.

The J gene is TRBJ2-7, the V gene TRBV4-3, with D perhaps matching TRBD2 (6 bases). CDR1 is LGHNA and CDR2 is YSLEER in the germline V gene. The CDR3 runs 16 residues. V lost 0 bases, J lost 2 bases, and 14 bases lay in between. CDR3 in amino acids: CASSQDETRTPYEQYF. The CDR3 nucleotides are TGCGCCAGCAGCCAAGATGAGACTAGAACTCCCTACGAGCAGTACTTC.